The 23 T cell receptor beta chains below all came from one sample that was sequenced in a study of cytomegalovirus exposure and HLA in healthy donors. With 60 Vbeta and 13 Jbeta primers, the PCR was carried out. The data were produced by immunoSEQ multiplex PCR, yet TCRdb's version contains in-frame clones alone and is incomplete. The sample has some 100,000 clones, under 80% seen once; the top ten hold around a tenth. The source material was PBMCs. Receptor source: a woman aged 45-65 years in good health and CMV-seropositive.

This rearrangement joins TRBV5-1 to TRBJ2-7; D is perhaps TRBD1 (6 bases). The CDR3 spans 17 residues. The V end was cut by 4 bases, the J end by 1 base, with 21 bases between. Per germline, CDR1 SGHRS and CDR2 YFSETQ. The CDR3 nucleotides read TGCGCCAGCAGCCTAAATCCCGGGACATTGGGGTCCTACGAGCAGTACTTC. It specifies CASSLNPGTLGSYEQYF.

The gene calls are TRBV6-6 and TRBJ1-2; TRBD1 matches at 9 bases. Germline V gives CDR1 MNHNY, CDR2 SVGAGI (reference sequence). This CDR3 is built from 15 residues. Trimming cost V 0 bases and J 8 bases; bases outside gene matches: 7. The CDR3 DNA reads as TGTGCCAGCAGTTACTCGGACAGGGGCGGGCGCGGCTACACCTTC. Protein product: CASSYSDRGGRGYTF.

This sequence joins TRBV6-6 and TRBJ2-1; maybe TRBD1 (6 bases). CDR3 length: 15 amino acids. Trimming left V 6 bases short and J 4 bases short, with 16 bases between. Germline loops: CDR1 MNHNY, CDR2 SVGAGI (reference sequence). CDR3 DNA sequence: TGTGCCAGCAGCCAGGACAGCTTCTCGTACAATGAGCAGTTCTTC. It encodes CASSQDSFSYNEQFF.

The chain links TRBV4-2 to TRBJ2-2, with TRBD1 matching over 7 bases. The CDR3 consists of 14 residues. Losses at the gene ends were 5 bases for V and 5 bases for J; bases not matched to a gene: 5. CDR1 and CDR2 from the germline V gene are LGHNA and YNFKEQ. CDR3 nucleotide sequence: TGTGCCAGCAGCTTCGACAGGGTGACCGGGGAGCTGTTTTTT. Translated, it gives CASSFDRVTGELFF.

The chain links TRBV28 to TRBJ2-7; 10 nucleotides agree with TRBD1. In germline, CDR1 is MDHEN, CDR2 SYDVKM. This CDR3 is built from 18 residues. V dropped 3 bases and J dropped 4; count of bases not matched to a gene: 15. For the CDR3, the DNA is TGTGCCAGCAGTTTCGTAAACACATGGACAGGGGGGAAATACGAGCAGTACTTC. Translated: CASSFVNTWTGGKYEQYF.

CDR3 in DNA: TGCGCCAGCAGCCAAGTACTCCTAGGGGCCAACGTCCTGACTTTC. Protein product: CASSQVLLGANVLTF. The V call is TRBV4-3, the J call TRBJ2-6; no reliable D call. This CDR3 has 15 residues. Germline-derived CDR1 and CDR2 are LGHNA and YSLEER. V was cut by 1 base and J by 4 bases, with 8 bases left in between.

The V and J genes are TRBV2 and TRBJ2-2; 8 positions agree with TRBD2. The CDR3 has 14 residues. The germline V gene has CDR1 SNHLY and CDR2 FYNNEI. J was trimmed by 4 bases and V by 7 bases; bases with no gene match: 5. For the CDR3, the DNA is TGTGCCAGCACGGGACTAGAGTTCACCGGGGAGCTGTTTTTT. Residues: CASTGLEFTGELFF.

The V gene is TRBV28, the J gene TRBJ2-5; perhaps TRBD1 as D (5 bases). The germline CDR1 and CDR2 sequences are MDHEN and SYDVKM. This CDR3 spans 11 amino acids. Trimming left V 6 bases short and J 5 bases short, with 7 bases between. CDR3 sequence: CASRGLETQYF. The CDR3 DNA follows: TGTGCCAGCAGGGGGCTGGAGACCCAGTACTTC.

The chain recombines TRBV7-3 with TRBJ2-2; D ambiguous. Trimming pared 2 bases from V and 3 bases from J, leaving 4 bases between. The germline V gene has CDR1 SGHTA and CDR2 FQGTGA. CDR3 length: 13 residues. The CDR3 DNA follows: TGTGCCAGCAGCTTACCAGACACCGGGGAGCTGTTTTTT. Residues: CASSLPDTGELFF.

The chain employs TRBV19 and TRBJ2-2; tentative D call: TRBD2 (5 bases). This CDR3 comprises 14 residues. V gave up 4 bases and J gave up 5 bases, with 11 bases separating them. Germline V gives CDR1 LNHDA, CDR2 SQIVND (reference sequence). The CDR3 reads CASSTQAVTGELFF. CDR3 bases: TGTGCCAGTAGTACCCAAGCGGTTACCGGGGAGCTGTTTTTT.

V gene TRBV14 combines with J gene TRBJ1-2; TRBD1 aligns across 7 bases. CDR1 is SGHDN, CDR2 FVKESK, per germline. V gave up 3 bases and J gave up 8 bases; unmatched junction bases: 12. The CDR3 loop spans 15 amino acids. In nucleotides, the CDR3 is TGTGCCAGCAGCCATTCCAATCGGGCAGGGGGAGGCTACACCTTC. It yields the protein CASSHSNRAGGGYTF.

The J gene is TRBJ2-1, the V gene TRBV2, with TRBD2 matching over 12 bases. Unmatched junction bases numbered 10, after V lost 6 bases and J lost 7 bases. This CDR3 comprises 16 residues. Germline V lookup: CDR1 SNHLY, CDR2 FYNNEI. The CDR3 DNA follows: TGTGCCAGCAGGGAGGCGACTAGCGGGAGTAGGAATGAGCAGTTCTTC. Translated, it gives CASREATSGSRNEQFF.

The gene calls are TRBV4-3 and TRBJ1-4; D call uncertain. In germline, CDR1 is LGHNA, CDR2 YSLEER. This CDR3 spans 16 amino acids. The V and J ends lost 0 bases and 5 bases respectively, with 13 bases between them. CDR3 loop: CASSQDPRRENEKLFF. The CDR3 nucleotides read TGCGCCAGCAGCCAAGATCCCCGCCGAGAGAATGAAAAACTGTTTTTT.

V is TRBV30 and J is TRBJ2-7; no reliable D call. CDR3 length equals 13 residues. CDR1 is GTSNPN, CDR2 SVGIG, per germline (reference sequence). Deletions cut 2 bases from V and 0 bases from J, with 8 bases between. In DNA form, the CDR3 reads TGTGCCTGGAGTAAAAAGAGCTCCTACGAGCAGTACTTC. It is translated as CAWSKKSSYEQYF.

The rearrangement uses TRBV29-1 and TRBJ2-7, with D possibly being TRBD2 (6 bases). Deletions cut 2 bases from V and 6 bases from J, with 14 bases between. This CDR3 spans 13 amino acids. Looked up from germline, CDR1 is SQVTM and CDR2 is ANQGSEA. CDR3 nucleotides: TGCAGCGTTGAACGGGGGTCACCCCTCGAGCAGTACTTC. It codes for CSVERGSPLEQYF.

The rearrangement joins TRBV10-1 to TRBJ2-2; TRBD1 might be the D (6 bases). Deletions cut 7 bases from V and 5 bases from J, with 17 bases between. This CDR3 region has 15 residues. Germline values: CDR1 WNHNN, CDR2 SYGVQD (reference sequence). The CDR3 reads CASIYRAFETGELFF. CDR3 bases: TGCGCCAGCATATACAGGGCCTTTGAAACCGGGGAGCTGTTTTTT.

V usage is TRBV5-1 and J usage is TRBJ1-4; unclear D gene. CDR3 size: 13 residues. V dropped 4 bases and J dropped 4 bases, with 8 bases sitting between them. Germline V gene lookup returns CDR1 SGHRS and CDR2 YFSETQ. CDR3 protein: CASSIQFNEKLFF. CDR3 nucleotide sequence: TGCGCCAGCAGCATTCAGTTTAATGAAAAACTGTTTTTT.

CDR3 DNA sequence: TGCGCCAGCAGCTCGGACAGCGGAACTAATGAAAAACTGTTTTTT. Translation: CASSSDSGTNEKLFF. The J gene is TRBJ1-4, the V gene TRBV5-1, with a weak D call TRBD1 (6 bases). Per germline, CDR1 SGHRS and CDR2 YFSETQ. Deletions cut 3 bases from V and 1 base from J, with 10 bases between. The CDR3 has 15 residues.

The rearrangement joins TRBV9 to TRBJ2-3, with D maybe TRBD2 (6 bases). Germline V lookup: CDR1 SGDLS, CDR2 YYNGEE. The V end lost 3 bases, the J end lost 4 bases, and 12 bases lay between the germline ends. This CDR3 is 14 amino acids long. In DNA, the CDR3 is TGTGCCAGCAGCGCCGGGACTTCCTCAGATACGCAGTATTTT. Its protein product is CASSAGTSSDTQYF.

The rearrangement uses TRBV6-5 and TRBJ2-5, with 11 bases aligning to TRBD2. Per germline, CDR1 MNHEY and CDR2 SVGAGI. The CDR3 sequence is 15 residues long. V was pared by 7 bases and J by 5 bases, with 9 bases of the junction left unmatched. The DNA of the CDR3 is TGTGCCAGCAAAGTTAGCGGGGGGGCTTGGGAGACCCAGTACTTC. Amino acids: CASKVSGGAWETQYF.

By its share, this clone is large. The J gene is TRBJ1-1, the V gene TRBV5-1; TRBD1 matches 9 bases. From germline, CDR1 is SGHRS and CDR2 YFSETQ. V shed 4 bases and J 4 bases; nucleotides not matched to a gene: 5. The CDR3 totals 14 residues. The CDR3 loop is CASSGTGGGTEAFF. The CDR3 bases are TGCGCCAGCAGCGGCACAGGGGGCGGCACTGAAGCTTTCTTT.

The V and J genes are TRBV6-6 and TRBJ1-1; the D gene is possibly TRBD1 (6 bases). CDR3 length: 14 residues. From germline, CDR1 is MNHNY and CDR2 SVGAGI (reference sequence). The V and J ends lost 7 bases and 3 bases respectively, with 15 bases between them. The CDR3 sequence: CASKLGHLDTEAFF. Here the CDR3 DNA reads TGTGCCAGCAAATTGGGACACCTCGACACTGAAGCTTTCTTT.

This clone was detected a few times. The chain has TRBV6-1 and TRBJ2-1; D call uncertain. Germline-derived CDR1 and CDR2 are MNHNS and SASEGT. The CDR3 is 15 amino acids. Between the trimmed V and J ends, which lost 0 bases and 6 bases, there was a span of 12 bases. Here the CDR3 DNA reads TGTGCCAGCAGTGAAGCGCTGGAGCGCGGCAATGAGCAGTTCTTC. This codes for CASSEALERGNEQFF.